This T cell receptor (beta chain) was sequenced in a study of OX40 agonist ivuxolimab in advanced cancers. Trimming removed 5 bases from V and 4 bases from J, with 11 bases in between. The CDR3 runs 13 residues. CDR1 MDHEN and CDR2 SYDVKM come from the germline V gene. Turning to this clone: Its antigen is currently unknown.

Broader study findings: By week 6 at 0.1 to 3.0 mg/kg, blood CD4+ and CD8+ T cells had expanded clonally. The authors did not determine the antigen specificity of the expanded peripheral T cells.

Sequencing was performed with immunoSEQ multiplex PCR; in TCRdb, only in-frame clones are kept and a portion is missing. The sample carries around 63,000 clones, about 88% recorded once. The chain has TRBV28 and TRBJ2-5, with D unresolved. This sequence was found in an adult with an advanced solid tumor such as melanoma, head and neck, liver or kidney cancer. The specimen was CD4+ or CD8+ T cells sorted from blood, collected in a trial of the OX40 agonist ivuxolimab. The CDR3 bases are TGTGCCAGCAGTACCAATCTAGGAGAGACCCAGTACTTC. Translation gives CASSTNLGETQYF.